This T cell receptor beta chain derives from a study of Siglec-9 on CD8 T cells in melanoma (dated by TCRdb to about 2019). Broadly, across the study: The study examined the expression of Siglec-9 on CD8+ T cells and how Siglec-9 regulates T cells within the melanoma tumor microenvironment.

CDR1 and CDR2 are drawn from the germline V gene (reference sequence): LNHDA, SQIVND. The CDR3 measures 14 amino acids from cysteine to phenylalanine. Here the CDR3 DNA is all that survives: 42 bases in frame from base 1. Between the V and J ends, shortened by 7 bases and 6 bases respectively, the junction contains 15 bases. This clone was counted between two and nine times. Its binding antigen is unknown. Nothing much larger sits one base from this clone, and base qualities are not available. The library was made by the immunoSEQ multiplex PCR assay. As stored in TCRdb, this immuneACCESS dataset retains in-frame rearrangements with V and J assigned. A fraction of the clones does not appear; measured against another copy, unresolved V genes explain less than half of the discrepancy, and the remainder lacks a known reason. The sample data list around 39,000 clones, and about four fifths of these were observed just once. Roughly 1.8% of the sample is taken by the ten largest.

Overall results and qualifications from the work: According to the reported findings, Siglec-9 marked and regulated a subset of effector memory CD8+ T cells that seemed to build up inside melanoma tumors.

Material: Siglec-9- CD8+ T cells sorted from blood. The cell subset or site label here, explained by the study, means: CD8 T cells lacking Siglec-9. The sequence was obtained from a human donor in good health. The chain couples TRBV19 to TRBJ2-2; the D gene is perhaps TRBD1 or TRBD2, each of them matching over 5 bases. The DNA sequence follows: TGTGCCAGTACCGTGACTTGGGGACCCGGGGAGCTGTTTTTT. Its amino acids are CASTVTWGPGELFF.